Listed here is a single T cell receptor beta chain. The trim removed 1 base at V and 8 bases at J, leaving 9 bases unmatched. Germline CDR1 MNHEY, CDR2 SMNVEV (reference sequence). CDR3 length: 17 residues. Assay used: immunoSEQ multiplex PCR; TCRdb lists only in-frame clones, some missing. The table lists approximately 430,000 clones, roughly 85% of them singletons. This sample was included in a study of blood T cell repertoires in COVID-19. This chain connects TRBV27 to TRBJ2-1; TRBD2 aligns across 12 bases. The sequence derives from a woman between 25 and 40 years old with active or convalescent COVID-19. The source material was peripheral blood. The CDR3 sequence: CASSLYKGLAGKDEQFF. The DNA for the CDR3 is TGTGCCAGCAGTTTATACAAGGGACTAGCGGGCAAGGATGAGCAGTTCTTC.